This TCR beta chain was profiled in a study of cytomegalovirus exposure and HLA in healthy donors. Study context: Later analysis reported that the approximately 130 validation repertoires shared the platform of the roughly 630 first-cohort repertoires.

Study results and caveats: High specificity and sensitivity for cytomegalovirus status were reported for the classifier. TCR clusters originating in the first cohort tended to co-occur in the 120 validation repertoires, according to a later analysis.

Turning to this clone: Its antigen is unknown.

Sequencing used immunoSEQ multiplex PCR; TCRdb keeps in-frame clones, though not all of them. The repertoire holds more than 100,000 clones, with around 89% as singletons. The germline V and J ends were trimmed by 4 bases and 4 bases, with 14 bases remaining between them. The CDR3 is 14 amino acids. The germline V gene encodes CDR1 SGDLS and CDR2 YYNGEE. The source of this sequence is a woman aged 18-29 years in good health and CMV-seropositive. The chain links TRBV9 to TRBJ1-2; D remains unclear. Sequencing used PBMCs. The CDR3 DNA sequence: TGTGCCAGCAGCTCTATGACAAGGCTCTATGGCTACACCTTC. This gives the protein CASSSMTRLYGYTF.